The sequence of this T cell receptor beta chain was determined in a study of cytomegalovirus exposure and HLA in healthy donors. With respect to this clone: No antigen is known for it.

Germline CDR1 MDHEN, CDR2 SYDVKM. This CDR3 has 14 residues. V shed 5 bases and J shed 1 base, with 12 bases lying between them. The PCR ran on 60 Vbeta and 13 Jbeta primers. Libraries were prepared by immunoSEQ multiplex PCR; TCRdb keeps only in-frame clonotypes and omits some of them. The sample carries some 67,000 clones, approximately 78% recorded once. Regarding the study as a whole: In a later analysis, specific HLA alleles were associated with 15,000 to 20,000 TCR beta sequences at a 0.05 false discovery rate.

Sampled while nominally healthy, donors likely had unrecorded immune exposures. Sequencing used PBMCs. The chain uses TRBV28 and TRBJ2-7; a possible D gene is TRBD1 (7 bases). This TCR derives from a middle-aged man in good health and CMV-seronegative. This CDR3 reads CASSQAGGSYEQYF. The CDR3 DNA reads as TGTGCCAGCAGTCAAGCAGGGGGGTCCTACGAGCAGTACTTC.